This T cell receptor (beta chain) originates from a study of CD8 T cells in ankylosing spondylitis. TCRdb reprocessed the 5' RACE reads via MiXCR and lists one record per CDR3 protein. This sample has around 440,000 distinct CDR3 sequences; roughly a sixth occur once, and the top ten carry over 0.9%. Germline loops: CDR1 SGHRS, CDR2 YFSETQ. Unmatched junction bases numbered 11, after V lost 4 bases and J lost 8 bases. The CDR3 extends over 15 amino acids. Whole-study results and caveats: Clones linked with disease were CD8+ and fairly uncommon in the peripheral blood. Blood from ankylosing spondylitis patients appeared to carry a characteristic roughly eight-variant TCR beta motif.

This clonotype was counted at least ten times. Its matching antigen is unknown. The V gene is TRBV5-1, the J gene TRBJ1-4; the match to TRBD1 covers 7 bases. The receptor was derived from a male donor with ankylosing spondylitis. The sample comprised blood, either unsorted or a sorted T cell fraction (not recorded which). The CDR3 bases are TGCGCCAGCAGCCGGGGGGACAGTCGAGAAGAAAAACTGTTTTTT. Its translation is CASSRGDSREEKLFF. Full variable domain (outside the CDR3, taken from reference TRBV5-1 and TRBJ1-4): KAGVTQTPRYLIKTRGQQVTLSCSPISGHRSVSWYQQTPGQGLQFLFEYFSETQRNKGNFPGRFSGRQFSNSRSEMNVSTLELGDSALYLCASSRGDSREEKLFFGSGTQLSVL.